Sequencing of this T cell receptor (beta chain) was carried out in a study of tumor-infiltrating lymphocytes in localized non-small cell lung cancer. Points from the study as a whole: Different pieces of the same tissue went to different assays, confounding technical variation with intratumor heterogeneity.

The table came from immunoSEQ multiplex PCR; TCRdb's copy has only in-frame clones and leaves some out. This sample has some 5,000 clones, with less than 75% found just once. In regard to this clone: Its antigen remains unidentified.

This CDR3 contains 13 residues. Germline CDR1 reads MGHRA; CDR2 reads YSYEKL. The junction had 4 bases not matched to a gene; V was cut back by 5 bases and J by 3 bases. The chain couples TRBV4-1 to TRBJ2-7, with 7 bases identical to TRBD2. This receptor was taken from a human donor with non-small cell lung cancer. The sample consisted of lung tumor tissue. The CDR3 nucleotides are TGCGCCAGCAGCGAGGGACTAAACTACGAGCAGTACTTC. This encodes CASSEGLNYEQYF.